Listed here are 19 T cell receptor beta chains from one sample, sequenced in a study of blood T cell repertoires in COVID-19. The assay was immunoSEQ multiplex PCR, and TCRdb's table has in-frame clones only and misses some. The sample shows 85,000 to 130,000 clones, roughly four fifths of them seen only once. The sequenced sample was peripheral blood. The receptor source for this set is a man between 60 and 70 years old with acute or convalescent COVID-19.

Concerning this clone: This sample also contains other DNA sequences that code for the same CDR3. The chain recombines TRBV6-5 with TRBJ1-2; 8 nucleotides line up with TRBD1. This CDR3 comprises 16 residues. The germline CDR1 and CDR2 sequences are MNHEY and SVGAGI. J lost 0 bases, V lost 0 bases, and 3 bases had no gene match. The CDR3 nucleotides are TGTGCCAGCAGTTACTCCAGGGGGCGAGCTAACTATGGCTACACCTTC. Its translation is CASSYSRGRANYGYTF.

V usage is TRBV2 and J usage is TRBJ1-4; D possibly corresponds to TRBD1 (5 bases). The CDR3 length is 11 residues. The germline V and J ends were trimmed by 7 bases and 13 bases, with 13 bases remaining between them. Germline assignment: CDR1 SNHLY and CDR2 FYNNEI. The CDR3 nucleotides are TGTGCCAGCAAGGAGGAGGGGAGACTGTTTTTT. Amino acid sequence: CASKEEGRLFF.

The chain is built from TRBV6-5 and TRBJ1-4; D is perhaps TRBD1 (6 bases). Trimming removed 6 bases from V and 4 bases from J, with 15 bases in between. The CDR3 has 15 residues. Germline V lookup: CDR1 MNHEY, CDR2 SVGAGI. The CDR3 nucleotides read TGTGCCAGCAGCCCCCCGACAGGAAATAATGAAAAACTGTTTTTT. Translation gives CASSPPTGNNEKLFF.

The V and J genes are TRBV6-2 or TRBV6-3 and TRBJ2-1; 7 bases are shared with TRBD1. Germline lookup yields CDR1 MNHEY and CDR2 SVGEGT. The CDR3 sequence is 13 residues long. Trimming took 5 bases from V and 10 from J; bases not matched to a gene: 8. The CDR3 loop reads CASSIRTGSEQFF. In DNA form, the CDR3 reads TGTGCCAGCAGTATACGGACAGGATCCGAGCAGTTCTTC.

This chain uses TRBV2 with TRBJ1-2; D gene uncertain. V shed 4 bases and J shed 1 base, with 7 bases lying between them. The germline CDR1 and CDR2 sequences are SNHLY and FYNNEI. The CDR3 has 13 amino acids. The CDR3 region has the DNA TGTGCCAGCAGTGTTCAGGATAACTATGGCTACACCTTC. This encodes CASSVQDNYGYTF. The full variable domain, with the rest looked up from reference TRBV2 and TRBJ1-2, is EPEVTQTPSHQVTQMGQEVILRCVPISNHLYFYWYRQILGQKVEFLVSFYNNEISEKSEIFDDQFSVERPDGSNFTLKIRSTKLEDSAMYFCASSVQDNYGYTFGSGTRLTVV.

The rearrangement links TRBV6-2 or TRBV6-3 to TRBJ1-4; 7 nucleotides align to TRBD1. The germline gives CDR1 MNHEY, CDR2 SVGEGT. This CDR3 comprises 16 residues. Trimming removed 5 bases from V and 5 bases from J; junction bases left unmatched: 11. As DNA, the CDR3 is TGTGCCAGCAGTCCGGCTCGGACAGGACGAAATGAAAAACTGTTTTTT. Translated, it gives CASSPARTGRNEKLFF.

This chain links TRBV5-1 with TRBJ1-5; 7 bases map to TRBD1. The J segment lost 3 bases and the V segment lost 4 bases, leaving 7 bases of the junction unmatched. Looked up from germline, CDR1 is SGHRS and CDR2 is YFSETQ. The CDR3 runs 15 residues. This CDR3 is CASSLTGQNNQPQHF. The CDR3, as DNA: TGCGCCAGCAGCCTTACGGGACAGAACAATCAGCCCCAGCATTTT.

The V call is TRBV7-2, the J call TRBJ2-3; 11 nucleotides line up with TRBD2. The CDR3 is 17 amino acids. Germline CDR1 and CDR2: SGHTA and FQGNSA. Trimming removed 4 bases from V and 10 bases from J; junction bases left unmatched: 16. CDR3 sequence reads: CASSSVTSGSGRDAQYF. Here the CDR3 DNA reads TGTGCCAGCAGCTCCGTAACTAGCGGGAGCGGGAGAGACGCGCAGTATTTT.

In this sample, this clone turned up a few times. This chain uses TRBV29-1 with TRBJ1-1; no firm D call. The CDR3 is 15 residues long. The V and J ends lost 3 bases and 11 bases respectively, with 25 bases between them. From germline, CDR1 is SQVTM and CDR2 ANQGSEA. In nucleotides, the CDR3 is TGCAGCGTTGATTTGCGGGTTAGGGCCGAAGGAGAGGCTTTCTTT. It translates to CSVDLRVRAEGEAFF.

J is TRBJ2-2 and V is TRBV29-1, with 7 bases lining up with TRBD1. After removal of 5 bases from V and 0 bases from J, the junction contained 6 bases not matched to a gene. Germline lookup yields CDR1 SQVTM and CDR2 ANQGSEA. This CDR3 spans 15 amino acids. The CDR3 protein is CSVILGQSNTGELFF. CDR3 sequence (DNA): TGCAGCGTTATACTGGGACAGTCGAACACCGGGGAGCTGTTTTTT.

The gene calls are TRBV11-3 and TRBJ1-6; D perhaps matches TRBD1 (6 bases). Trimming took off 8 bases at V and 13 bases at J, with 15 bases between the two ends. Germline values: CDR1 SGHNT, CDR2 YENEEA. This CDR3 is built from 12 residues. The CDR3 reads CASGTTGGPLHF. CDR3 nucleotides: TGTGCCAGCGGGACAACGGGGGGGCCCCTCCACTTT.

About this clone itself: Other DNA sequences in this specimen translate into the identical CDR3. The CDR3 loop is CASSSGEGTEAFF. DNA for the CDR3: TGTGCCAGCAGCTCCGGGGAGGGCACTGAAGCTTTCTTT. The rearrangement links TRBV11-1 to TRBJ1-1; D is ambiguous. The CDR3 totals 13 residues. Germline CDR1 SGHAT, CDR2 FQDESV (reference sequence). V was cut by 4 bases and J by 4 bases, with 10 bases left in between. The whole variable domain, remainder taken from reference TRBV11-1 and TRBJ1-1, is EAEVAQSPRYKITEKSQAVAFWCDPISGHATLYWYRQILGQGPELLVQFQDESVVDDSQLPKDRFSAERLKGVDSTLKIQPAELGDSAMYLCASSSGEGTEAFFGQGTRLTVV.

This clone came up a few times. V gene TRBV4-1 combines with J gene TRBJ1-6; TRBD1 agrees at 9 bases. The CDR3 runs 15 residues. CDR1 is MGHRA, CDR2 YSYEKL, per germline. The trim removed 4 bases at V and 10 bases at J, leaving 8 bases unmatched. The CDR3 DNA reads as TGCGCCAGCAGCCTCCCCGGGACAGGGATATCACCCCTCCACTTT. Translating gives CASSLPGTGISPLHF.

This clone has only one observation. The chain couples TRBV19 to TRBJ2-2; 12 bases agree with TRBD2. V trimming: 7 bases; J trimming: 5 bases; junction bases outside the gene matches: 8. The length of the CDR3 is 16 residues. Per germline, CDR1 LNHDA and CDR2 SQIVND (reference sequence). The CDR3 DNA reads TGTGCCAGTAATTTTTGGGGGACTAGCGGGACCGGGGAGCTGTTTTTT. It codes for CASNFWGTSGTGELFF.

The CDR3 DNA reads as TGTGCCACCAGTGACCTAGCGGGAGCAGAGACCCAGTACTTC. As protein: CATSDLAGAETQYF. V and J are TRBV24-1 and TRBJ2-5; 10 positions agree with TRBD2. Trimming removed 4 bases from V and 4 bases from J; junction bases left unmatched: 2. This CDR3 has 14 amino acids. Germline CDR1 reads KGHDR; CDR2 reads SFDVKD.

The chain employs TRBV9 and TRBJ1-5; D possibly corresponds to TRBD1 (5 bases). The germline V gene encodes CDR1 SGDLS and CDR2 YYNGEE. This CDR3 comprises 13 residues. The germline V and J ends were trimmed by 3 bases and 7 bases, with 11 bases remaining between them. The CDR3 DNA follows: TGTGCCAGCAGCGCGGGGGTGAAGCAGCCCCAGCATTTT. This codes for CASSAGVKQPQHF.

The V gene is TRBV6-5, the J gene TRBJ1-1, with 8 positions matching TRBD1. Germline CDR1 and CDR2: MNHEY and SVGAGI. The length of the CDR3 is 13 residues. The J segment lost 4 bases and the V segment lost 6 bases, leaving 4 bases of the junction unmatched. In nucleotides, the CDR3 is TGTGCCAGCAGGTACAGGGGGAGCACTGAAGCTTTCTTT. This gives the protein CASRYRGSTEAFF.

The rearrangement links TRBV5-6 to TRBJ2-2, with 7 bases matching TRBD1. The CDR3 covers 17 residues. The V segment lost 2 bases and the J segment 3 bases; nucleotides outside the gene matches: 10. In germline, CDR1 is SGHDT, CDR2 YYEEEE. CDR3 sequence reads: CASSFSLWTGDTGELFF. CDR3 coding DNA: TGTGCCAGCAGCTTTTCACTCTGGACAGGAGACACCGGGGAGCTGTTTTTT.

CDR3 protein: CASSLGERTSTDTQYF. DNA of the CDR3: TGTGCCAGCAGCTTAGGGGAGCGGACTAGCACAGATACGCAGTATTTT. This chain uses TRBV11-3 with TRBJ2-3; tentatively, D is TRBD2 (5 bases). V was pared by 1 base and J by 0 bases, with 11 bases between. This CDR3 is 16 amino acids long. Germline V gene data show CDR1 as SGHNT and CDR2 as YENEEA.